The present TCR beta chain was sequenced within a study of blood T cell repertoires in COVID-19. Study information: Acute-phase and convalescent COVID-19 samples originated in the United States, Italy and Spain. PBMCs, B-cell-depleted T cells, or T cells provided the cDNA or gDNA that made up the material.

Authors' analysis steps: Reference gene primer amplification in the assay estimated nucleated cell counts. Profiled with immunoSEQ multiplex PCR; TCRdb holds only in-frame clones, not every one. V and J calls and clone size come straight from that table; D and trimming were deduced from the DNA. This table holds approximately 120,000 clones, about 80% found once. CDR3 length: 13 residues. Germline V gives CDR1 SGDLS, CDR2 YYNGEE. J lost 8 bases, V lost 5 bases, and 9 bases had no gene match. This sequence originates from a woman aged 50 to 65 with acute or convalescent COVID-19. This chain joins TRBV9 and TRBJ1-2, with 7 bases that match TRBD1. Specimen: peripheral blood. The CDR3 DNA reads TGTGCCAGCAGTGGACGACAGGGCGGCGGCTACACCTTC. It encodes CASSGRQGGGYTF.